This T cell receptor (beta chain) was identified during a study of vaccination effects on CD4 cells after COVID-19. Measured with immunoSEQ multiplex PCR; TCRdb has only the in-frame clones, and not every one. The table includes 55,000 to 75,000 clones, 76% detected once. Germline values: CDR1 MGHRA, CDR2 YSYEKL. V dropped 4 bases and J dropped 1 base, with 10 bases sitting between them. This CDR3 spans 14 amino acids. Study-wide points: In the study, convalescent patients were few, and early post-infection timepoints were absent. Marked clonal contraction of infection- and vaccine-induced clones was seen late after vaccination. Healthy vaccinees' vaccine-induced clones included only 1 of 255 that recognized common cold coronaviruses.

This clone showed up just a few times. As yet, its antigen is unknown. Antigen-specific CD4+ T cell clonotypes were called by their expansion after viral peptide-pool culture in ViraFEST. When around 10 days of culture had elapsed, CD4+ T cells were isolated. The study found no prior SARS-CoV-2 infection in the vaccine recipients, who tested negative for nucleocapsid antibodies. Each culture well received about 2 million PBMC. These cells were then cultured in IMDM with around 9.6 IU/ml IL-2 and about 9.9 ug/ml peptides. This chain joins TRBV4-1 and TRBJ1-2; D perhaps matches TRBD1 (5 bases). The source was CD4+ T cells from PBMCs cultured with HCoV-NL63 spike peptides, collected before COVID-19 vaccination. The TCR was taken from a human donor who received a COVID-19 vaccine. The CDR3 here is CASSRLGVNYGYTF. The CDR3 nucleotides read TGCGCCAGCAGCCGCCTAGGGGTTAACTATGGCTACACCTTC.